This entry concerns a single TCR beta chain. V was pared by 4 bases and J by 4 bases, with 16 bases between. Germline CDR1 and CDR2: GTSNPN and SVGIG (reference sequence). This CDR3 is built from 14 residues. The record originates from a study of blood T cell repertoires in COVID-19. This table comes from immunoSEQ multiplex PCR, and its TCRdb copy is limited to in-frame clones, with some not included. Of 90,000 to 130,000 clones listed, about four fifths were seen once; the top ten hold approximately 4.1%. The chain is built from TRBV30 and TRBJ1-2; D is possibly TRBD1 (6 bases). The clonotype was recovered from a woman between 70 and 85 years old with acute or convalescent COVID-19. Sequenced material: peripheral blood. Written as DNA, the CDR3 is TGTGCCTGGAAGGAAAAAGGGGGGGCCTATGGCTACACCTTC. This translates into CAWKEKGGAYGYTF.